The source of this T cell receptor (beta chain) is a study of blood T cells in healthy people across ages. A second PCR of about 6 to 11 cycles used a sample-barcoded 5' primer and a J-beta primer mix. TCRdb used MiXCR to reprocess the 5' RACE reads, holding one entry per CDR3 protein. The sample holds roughly 800,000 distinct CDR3 sequences, about a quarter seen once. In its sample, this clonotype was seen a few times. The antigen remains unidentified. Germline CDR1 SQVTM, CDR2 ANQGSEA. The V and J ends lost 5 bases and 2 bases respectively, with 12 bases between them. CDR3 length: 13 amino acids. Each donor's blood draw was 7.5 to 10 milliliters of peripheral blood. Points from the study as a whole: Naive and antigen-experienced cells could not be conclusively compared, given unsorted PBMCs. The study found more naive CD4+ cells and higher diversity in long-lived than aged donors.

These data were likewise used in another study, on T cells of mothers and their children. This second report adds: Slightly, though not significantly, more overlap was seen in related than in unrelated mother-child pairs.

Sequencing was done on a sample of blood. This TCR was recovered from a boy younger than 18 in good health. The chain joins TRBV29-1 to TRBJ1-2, with D perhaps TRBD1 (6 bases). The CDR3: CSVTEGENYGYTF. As DNA, the CDR3 is TGCAGCGTTACCGAGGGGGAGAACTATGGCTACACCTTC. Drawing the rest from reference TRBV29-1 and TRBJ1-2, the complete variable domain is SAVISQKPSRDICQRGTSLTIQCQVDSQVTMMFWYRQQPGQSLTLIATANQGSEATYESGFVIDKFPISRPNLTFSTLTVSNMSPEDSSIYLCSVTEGENYGYTFGSGTRLTVV.